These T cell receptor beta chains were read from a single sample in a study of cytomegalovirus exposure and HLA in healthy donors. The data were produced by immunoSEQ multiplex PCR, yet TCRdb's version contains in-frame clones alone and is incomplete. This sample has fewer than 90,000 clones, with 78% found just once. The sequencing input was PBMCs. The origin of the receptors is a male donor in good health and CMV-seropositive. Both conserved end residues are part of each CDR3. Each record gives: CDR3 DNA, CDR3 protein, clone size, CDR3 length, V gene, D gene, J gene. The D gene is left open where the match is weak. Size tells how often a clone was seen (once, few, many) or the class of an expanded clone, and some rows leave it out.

CDR3 DNA: TGTCTAGCAGGGGGGTCCTATGGCTACACCTTC
CDR3 protein: CLAGGSYGYTF
clone size: -
CDR3 length: 11
V gene: TRBV28
D gene: TRBD1
J gene: TRBJ1-2

CDR3 DNA: TGTGCCAGCAGCTTAGGGGGAGGGGGTTATTCCGAAGAGACCCAGTACTTC
CDR3 protein: CASSLGGGGYSEETQYF
clone size: once
CDR3 length: 17
V gene: TRBV7-6
D gene: -
J gene: TRBJ2-5

CDR3 DNA: TGTGCCAGCAGCCAAGTGGGAGGATACGGGCAGCCCCAGCATTTT
CDR3 protein: CASSQVGGYGQPQHF
clone size: few
CDR3 length: 15
V gene: TRBV4-2
D gene: -
J gene: TRBJ1-5

CDR3 DNA: TGTGCCAGCAGCTACCCGACTAGCGGGAGTTCGAATCAATACGAGCAGTACTTC
CDR3 protein: CASSYPTSGSSNQYEQYF
clone size: -
CDR3 length: 18
V gene: TRBV7-9
D gene: TRBD2
J gene: TRBJ2-7

CDR3 DNA: TGTGCCAGCAGCTTAGCGGGGTCGTTTACGGAGGGGACCCAGTACTTC
CDR3 protein: CASSLAGSFTEGTQYF
clone size: -
CDR3 length: 16
V gene: TRBV7-2
D gene: -
J gene: TRBJ2-5

CDR3 DNA: TGTGCCAGCATGCCGGGACAGGGAAACACCGGGGAGCTGTTTTTT
CDR3 protein: CASMPGQGNTGELFF
clone size: -
CDR3 length: 15
V gene: TRBV6-1
D gene: TRBD1
J gene: TRBJ2-2

CDR3 DNA: TGTGCCAGTAGTCCCTGGACAGGGGGCAACACCGGGGAGCTGTTTTTT
CDR3 protein: CASSPWTGGNTGELFF
clone size: -
CDR3 length: 16
V gene: TRBV19
D gene: TRBD1
J gene: TRBJ2-2

CDR3 DNA: TGTGCCAGCAGCGGAGAGGGCCCGGACGCAACTGAAGCTTTCTTT
CDR3 protein: CASSGEGPDATEAFF
clone size: -
CDR3 length: 15
V gene: TRBV7-9
D gene: -
J gene: TRBJ1-1

CDR3 DNA: TGTGCCAGCAGCTTAGGACTAGCGGGAGGAGATACGCAGTATTTT
CDR3 protein: CASSLGLAGGDTQYF
clone size: once
CDR3 length: 15
V gene: TRBV5-4
D gene: TRBD2
J gene: TRBJ2-3

CDR3 DNA: TGTGCCAGCAGCTCTAGGGGGCAATCTGACAATGAGCAGTTCTTC
CDR3 protein: CASSSRGQSDNEQFF
clone size: -
CDR3 length: 15
V gene: TRBV7-3
D gene: TRBD1
J gene: TRBJ2-1

CDR3 DNA: TGTGCCAGCAGTTACGATCGACAGGGAAGTCACTACGAGCAGTACTTC
CDR3 protein: CASSYDRQGSHYEQYF
clone size: -
CDR3 length: 16
V gene: TRBV27
D gene: TRBD1
J gene: TRBJ2-7

CDR3 DNA: TGTGCCAGCAGCCAAGAAAACCTAGCGGGAGGCTCCTACGAGCAGTACTTC
CDR3 protein: CASSQENLAGGSYEQYF
clone size: -
CDR3 length: 17
V gene: TRBV4-2
D gene: TRBD2
J gene: TRBJ2-7

CDR3 DNA: TGTGCCAGCAGTGCCGGTAGCGGAACCGAGCAGTTCTTC
CDR3 protein: CASSAGSGTEQFF
clone size: -
CDR3 length: 13
V gene: TRBV2
D gene: -
J gene: TRBJ2-1

CDR3 DNA: TGCAGTGCTAGAGATAGGAGGGAGCAGTACTTC
CDR3 protein: CSARDRREQYF
clone size: -
CDR3 length: 11
V gene: TRBV20-1
D gene: -
J gene: TRBJ2-5

CDR3 DNA: TGTGCCAGCAGTTCGACTAAAACAGGGCTGGATGGCTACACCTTC
CDR3 protein: CASSSTKTGLDGYTF
clone size: -
CDR3 length: 15
V gene: TRBV28
D gene: -
J gene: TRBJ1-2

CDR3 DNA: TGTGCCAGCAGCACGAACACAGGGGTTGGGGAGACCCAGTACTTC
CDR3 protein: CASSTNTGVGETQYF
clone size: -
CDR3 length: 15
V gene: TRBV9
D gene: TRBD1
J gene: TRBJ2-5

CDR3 DNA: TGTGCCAGCAGGCAGGGACAGCCCCTCTTTGAAGCTTTCTTT
CDR3 protein: CASRQGQPLFEAFF
clone size: -
CDR3 length: 14
V gene: TRBV28
D gene: TRBD1
J gene: TRBJ1-1